The sequence of this T cell receptor (beta chain) was determined in a study of blood T cell repertoires in COVID-19. This clone has only one observation. Source study methods: Amplification from reference gene primers served as the basis for estimated nucleated cell counts. Repertoires were generated with immunoSEQ multiplex PCR, while TCRdb's copy carries only in-frame clones and drops some. V and J calls and clone size are copied from that table; D and trimming were computed from the DNA. The sample includes more than 110,000 clones, roughly 80% of them seen just once. CDR1 MNHEY and CDR2 SVGAGI come from the germline V gene. CDR3 length: 13 residues. V lost 7 bases and J 6 bases, leaving 15 bases between the germline ends.

The chain has TRBV6-5 and TRBJ1-2; tentative D call: TRBD1 (6 bases). This sequence originates from a woman in her sixties or seventies with acute or convalescent COVID-19. Sequenced material: peripheral blood. The CDR3 DNA reads as TGTGCCAGCACTAAGGCAGGGGTAAATGGCTACACCTTC. It yields the protein CASTKAGVNGYTF.